The 22 T cell receptor beta chains presented below share a single source sample, sequenced in a study of T cells in Graves' hyperthyroidism and ophthalmopathy. The TCR beta CDR3 regions underwent amplification using RNA transcripts as the source. The study used the HTBI primer set for a first-round RT-PCR of the TCR CDR3. TCRdb processed the multiplex PCR reads anew with MiXCR; each CDR3 protein has one entry. Found here are hundreds of thousands of distinct CDR3 sequences, 38% of them singletons; the top ten hold 8.9%. Sequencing input: blood. The receptors originated from a man aged 18 to 35 with Graves' hyperthyroidism.

This clonotype was observed many times. The chain joins TRBV25-1 to TRBJ2-7, with unresolved D. CDR3 length: 13 amino acids. The V gene lost 1 base and the J gene lost 3 bases, with 7 bases spanning the gap. Germline CDR1 is MGHDK and CDR2 is SYGVNS. The CDR3 loop is CASSESWGYEQYF. The CDR3 DNA follows: TGTGCCAGCAGTGAATCGTGGGGCTACGAGCAGTACTTC.

This clonotype was found many times. The rearrangement links TRBV5-1 to TRBJ2-7; 8 bases line up with TRBD1. The CDR3 has 15 amino acids. Germline CDR1 SGHRS, CDR2 YFSETQ. V lost 2 bases and J lost 1; bases outside the gene matches: 5. CDR3 amino acids: CASSLRTGTSYEQYF. The DNA for the CDR3 is TGCGCCAGCAGCTTACGGACAGGGACTTCCTACGAGCAGTACTTC.

A few counts support this clonotype. The rearrangement links TRBV5-5 to TRBJ2-3; TRBD2 aligns across 8 bases. Unmatched junction bases numbered 6, after V lost 2 bases and J lost 4 bases. Germline CDR1 and CDR2: SGHKS and YYEKEE (reference sequence). The CDR3 extends over 15 amino acids. The CDR3 DNA reads TGTGCCAGCAGCTTCCCGGGACTAGGGGCAGATACGCAGTATTTT. Translation gives CASSFPGLGADTQYF.

This rearrangement joins TRBV20-1 to TRBJ2-2; TRBD1 agrees at 7 bases. With V trimmed by 5 bases and J by 5 bases, 14 bases remained unmatched. The CDR3 is made up of 16 amino acids. Germline lookup yields CDR1 DFQATT and CDR2 SNEGSKA (reference sequence). The CDR3 region has the DNA TGCAGTGCTCTACCACGTCGACAGGGATTAACCGGGGAGCTGTTTTTT. Residues: CSALPRRQGLTGELFF.

This chain uses TRBV2 with TRBJ2-7; D is possibly TRBD1 (6 bases). CDR1 is SNHLY, CDR2 FYNNEI, per germline. Deletions cut 4 bases from V and 5 bases from J, with 12 bases between. The length of the CDR3 is 13 residues. CDR3 loop: CASSGGGIHEQYF. For the CDR3, the DNA is TGTGCCAGCAGTGGAGGGGGTATCCACGAGCAGTACTTC. Complete variable domain (other parts from reference TRBV2 and TRBJ2-7): EPEVTQTPSHQVTQMGQEVILRCVPISNHLYFYWYRQILGQKVEFLVSFYNNEISEKSEIFDDQFSVERPDGSNFTLKIRSTKLEDSAMYFCASSGGGIHEQYFGPGTRLTVT.

The CDR3 nucleotides are TGTGCCAGCGAGAAGGGACAGGGTGTGGATTCACCCCTCCACTTT. Its protein is CASEKGQGVDSPLHF. The J gene is TRBJ1-6, the V gene TRBV6-5; 9 nucleotides agree with TRBD1. The CDR3 is 15 amino acids. Germline assignment: CDR1 MNHEY and CDR2 SVGAGI. Losses at the gene ends were 8 bases for V and 8 bases for J; bases not matched to a gene: 10.

CDR3 DNA: TGTGCCAGCACTCTTTCCGTCATGAACACTGAAGCTTTCTTT. Its translation: CASTLSVMNTEAFF. The chain recombines TRBV12-3 or TRBV12-4 with TRBJ1-1; the D is unclear. CDR3 length: 14 amino acids. Trimming left V 7 bases short and J 0 bases short, with 12 bases between.

This clonotype has ten or more counts. The V gene is TRBV9, the J gene TRBJ1-1; 7 bases align to TRBD1. There are 14 residues in the CDR3. The trim removed 3 bases at V and 4 bases at J, leaving 6 bases unmatched. Germline V gives CDR1 SGDLS, CDR2 YYNGEE. The CDR3, as DNA: TGTGCCAGCAGCGCGACAGGGTTTGGCACTGAAGCTTTCTTT. Translating gives CASSATGFGTEAFF.

This clonotype was counted a few times. This sequence joins TRBV4-1 and TRBJ1-2, with D maybe TRBD1 (6 bases). The CDR3 sequence is 13 residues long. Germline V lookup: CDR1 MGHRA, CDR2 YSYEKL. Trimming cost V 2 bases and J 8 bases, with 12 bases left between them. This CDR3 is CASSQLQGYGYTF. The CDR3 nucleotides read TGCGCCAGCAGCCAACTACAGGGTTACGGCTACACCTTC.

This clonotype was recorded many times. The V gene is TRBV7-6, the J gene TRBJ1-1; D is perhaps TRBD1 (6 bases). The germline CDR1 and CDR2 sequences are SGHVS and FNYEAQ. V lost 4 bases and J lost 4, with 13 bases in between. CDR3 length: 14 amino acids. The CDR3 protein is CASSWGAGSTEAFF. The CDR3 DNA follows: TGTGCCAGCAGCTGGGGGGCCGGGAGCACTGAAGCTTTCTTT.

The J gene is TRBJ2-5, the V gene TRBV20-1; 10 bases agree with TRBD2. The CDR3 sequence is 15 residues long. Germline lookup yields CDR1 DFQATT and CDR2 SNEGSKA (reference sequence). With V trimmed by 0 bases and J by 2 bases, 3 bases remained unmatched. CDR3 DNA: TGCAGTGCTAGAGATCTGACTAGCGGGCAAGAGACCCAGTACTTC. It translates to CSARDLTSGQETQYF.

This clonotype was found a few times. V and J are TRBV12-3 or TRBV12-4 and TRBJ1-1; 8 bases map to TRBD1. The CDR3 extends over 15 amino acids. With 5 bases clipped from V and 4 bases from J, the junction kept 9 bases outside the gene matches. The CDR3 reads CASSRTGTLSTEAFF. The CDR3 coding sequence is TGTGCCAGCAGTCGGACAGGGACGCTATCCACTGAAGCTTTCTTT.

Details on this clonotype: A much larger clone is a single base away; this may be a read error. This chain links TRBV10-3 with TRBJ1-1; D remains ambiguous. The V gene's germline CDR1 is ENHRY and CDR2 SYGVKD. The CDR3 length is 16 residues. The CDR3 nucleotides are TGTGCCATCAGTGAGTTGGACTACAGCATGAACACTGAAGCTTCCTTT. This translates into CAISELDYSMNTEASF.

Remarks on this clonotype: Relative to the germline gene, one junction end is altered; a read error may explain this. The CDR3 is CATSSAEGGWAF. In nucleotides, the CDR3 is TGTGCCACCAGCTCCGCTGAGGGGGGTTGGGCGTTC. The chain couples TRBV15 to TRBJ1-2; perhaps TRBD1 as D (6 bases). This CDR3 is built from 12 residues. The germline V gene has CDR1 LNHNV and CDR2 YYDKDF (reference sequence).

V and J are TRBV20-1 and TRBJ1-6; tentative D call: TRBD1 (6 bases). Germline values: CDR1 DFQATT, CDR2 SNEGSKA (reference sequence). Between the trimmed V and J ends, which lost 6 bases and 6 bases, there was a span of 21 bases. The CDR3 is 16 amino acids. CDR3 amino acids: CSAVEGGELLNSPLHF. The CDR3 coding sequence is TGCAGTGCCGTCGAGGGGGGAGAGTTACTTAATTCACCCCTCCACTTT.

The chain links TRBV25-1 to TRBJ1-2; D ambiguous. The CDR3 extends over 14 amino acids. Germline V gives CDR1 MGHDK, CDR2 SYGVNS. V was trimmed by 8 bases and J by 2 bases, leaving 15 bases between them. The CDR3 DNA sequence: TGTGCCAGCCAAGATAGTACAACCAACTATGGCTACACCTTC. Translation gives CASQDSTTNYGYTF.

CDR3 region: CASSSTTGAATEAFF. CDR3 in DNA: TGCGCCAGCAGCTCGACTACAGGGGCGGCCACTGAAGCTTTCTTT. The J gene is TRBJ1-1, the V gene TRBV5-1; 7 bases fit TRBD1. CDR3 size: 15 residues. J lost 4 bases, V lost 3 bases, and 9 bases had no gene match. The germline V gene has CDR1 SGHRS and CDR2 YFSETQ.

This clonotype came up many times. A much larger clone sits a single nucleotide away, making a read error possible. V gene TRBV24-1 combines with J gene TRBJ2-2; 10 bases are a match to TRBD2. The CDR3 length is 15 residues. The germline gives CDR1 KGHDR, CDR2 SFDVKD. J gave up 1 base and V 5 bases, and 0 bases lay outside the gene matches. CDR3 residues: CATSGTSGNTGELFF. Here the CDR3 DNA reads TGTGCCACCAGTGGGACTAGCGGGAACACCGGGGAGCTGTTTTTT.

In its sample, this clonotype was seen a few times. This chain links TRBV5-1 with TRBJ1-5, with D uncertain. CDR1 SGHRS and CDR2 YFSETQ come from the germline V gene. V lost 0 bases and J 6 bases, leaving 13 bases between the germline ends. The CDR3 is 15 amino acids. In DNA, the CDR3 is TGCGCCAGCAGCTTGGAGGGAGCTTGGGGTCAGCCCCAGCATTTT. It translates to CASSLEGAWGQPQHF. Variable domain in full (rest from reference TRBV5-1 and TRBJ1-5): KAGVTQTPRYLIKTRGQQVTLSCSPISGHRSVSWYQQTPGQGLQFLFEYFSETQRNKGNFPGRFSGRQFSNSRSEMNVSTLELGDSALYLCASSLEGAWGQPQHFGDGTRLSIL.

In this sample, this clonotype turned up a few times. The chain is built from TRBV7-6 and TRBJ1-4, with 9 bases that match TRBD1. The germline gives CDR1 SGHVS, CDR2 FNYEAQ. V was clipped by 4 bases and J by 10 bases; unmatched bases: 10. This CDR3 contains 15 residues. CDR3 coding DNA: TGTGCCAGCAGCTCACGGGGACAGGGTAGAGGAAAACTGTTTTTT. This translates into CASSSRGQGRGKLFF.

This clonotype was observed a few times. This chain links TRBV12-3 or TRBV12-4 with TRBJ1-2; D is undetermined. V shed 6 bases and J shed 0 bases, with 8 bases lying between them. The CDR3 length is 13 residues. CDR3 in amino acids: CASSPQTNYGYTF. In DNA form, the CDR3 reads TGTGCCAGCAGCCCCCAGACTAACTATGGCTACACCTTC.

The chain has TRBV25-1 and TRBJ1-6; TRBD1 is a possible D gene (5 bases). Germline CDR1 and CDR2: MGHDK and SYGVNS. Trimming cost V 6 bases and J 4 bases, with 19 bases left between them. CDR3 size: 17 residues. The CDR3 bases are TGTGCCAGCAGCTTTGCCCCCCGGGGGAAATATAATTCACCCCTCCACTTT. Translating it yields CASSFAPRGKYNSPLHF.